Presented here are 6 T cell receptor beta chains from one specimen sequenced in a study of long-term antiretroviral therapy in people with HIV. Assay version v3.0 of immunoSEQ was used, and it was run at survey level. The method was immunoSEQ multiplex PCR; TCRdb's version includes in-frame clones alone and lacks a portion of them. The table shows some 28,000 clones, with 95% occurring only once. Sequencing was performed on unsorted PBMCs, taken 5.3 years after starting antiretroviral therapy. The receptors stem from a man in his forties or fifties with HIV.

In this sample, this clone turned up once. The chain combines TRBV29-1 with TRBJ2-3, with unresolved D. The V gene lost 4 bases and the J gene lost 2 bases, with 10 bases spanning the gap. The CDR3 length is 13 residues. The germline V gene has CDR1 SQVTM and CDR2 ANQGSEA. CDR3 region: CSVAWSVTDTQYF. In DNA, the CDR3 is TGCAGCGTTGCGTGGTCGGTCACAGATACGCAGTATTTT.

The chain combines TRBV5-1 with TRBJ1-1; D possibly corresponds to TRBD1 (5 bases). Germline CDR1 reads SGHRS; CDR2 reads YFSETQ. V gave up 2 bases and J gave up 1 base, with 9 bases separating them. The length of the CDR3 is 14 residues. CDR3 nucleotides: TGCGCCAGCAGCTTTAGCGGGGGGAACACTGAAGCTTTCTTT. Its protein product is CASSFSGGNTEAFF.

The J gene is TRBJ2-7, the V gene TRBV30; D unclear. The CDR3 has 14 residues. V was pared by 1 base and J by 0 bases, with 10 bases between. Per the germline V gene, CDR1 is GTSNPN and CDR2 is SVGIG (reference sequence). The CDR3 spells CAWSGIESSYEQYF. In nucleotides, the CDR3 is TGTGCCTGGAGTGGTATAGAGAGCTCCTACGAGCAGTACTTC. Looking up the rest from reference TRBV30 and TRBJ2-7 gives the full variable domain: SQTIHQWPATLVQPVGSPLSLECTVEGTSNPNLYWYRQAAGRGLQLLFYSVGIGQISSEVPQNLSASRPQDRQFILSSKKLLLSDSGFYLCAWSGIESSYEQYFGPGTRLTVT.

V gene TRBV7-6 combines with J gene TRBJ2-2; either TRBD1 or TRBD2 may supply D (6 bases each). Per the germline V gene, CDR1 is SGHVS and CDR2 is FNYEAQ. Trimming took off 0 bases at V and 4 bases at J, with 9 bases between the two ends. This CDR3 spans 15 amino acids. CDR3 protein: CASSLAGGTTGELFF. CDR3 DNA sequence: TGTGCCAGCAGCTTAGCGGGGGGCACCACCGGGGAGCTGTTTTTT. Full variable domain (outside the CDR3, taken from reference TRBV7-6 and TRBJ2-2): GAGVSQSPRYKVTKRGQDVALRCDPISGHVSLYWYRQALGQGPEFLTYFNYEAQQDKSGLPNDRFSAERPEGSISTLTIQRTEQRDSAMYRCASSLAGGTTGELFFGEGSRLTVL.

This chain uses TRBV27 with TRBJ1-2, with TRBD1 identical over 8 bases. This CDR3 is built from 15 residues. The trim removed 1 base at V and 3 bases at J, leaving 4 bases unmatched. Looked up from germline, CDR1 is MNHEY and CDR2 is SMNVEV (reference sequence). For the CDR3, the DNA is TGTGCCAGCAGTTTATTGGCAGGGGGCGACTATGGCTACACCTTC. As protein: CASSLLAGGDYGYTF.

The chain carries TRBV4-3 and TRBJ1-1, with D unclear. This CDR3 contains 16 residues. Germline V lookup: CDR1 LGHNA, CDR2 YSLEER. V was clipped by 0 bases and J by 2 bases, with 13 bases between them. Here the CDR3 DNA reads TGCGCCAGCAGCCAAGATATGCAGCCAGGAAACACTGAAGCTTTCTTT. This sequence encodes CASSQDMQPGNTEAFF.